The 2 T cell receptor beta chains given below trace back to one sample, sequenced in a study of cytomegalovirus exposure and HLA in healthy donors. The PCR contained 60 Vbeta and 13 Jbeta primers. The data were produced by immunoSEQ multiplex PCR, yet TCRdb's version contains in-frame clones alone and is incomplete. Of 100,000 to 150,000 clones in the sample, about two thirds are singletons; the top ten hold about 4%. Sample: PBMCs. The receptors were gathered from a man aged 25 to 40 in good health and CMV-seronegative.

The chain carries TRBV5-1 and TRBJ2-7, with D perhaps TRBD2 (5 bases). V dropped 4 bases and J dropped 0 bases, with 11 bases sitting between them. This CDR3 has 14 amino acids. The germline V gene encodes CDR1 SGHRS and CDR2 YFSETQ. The CDR3 here is CASSASSNSYEQYF. The CDR3 bases are TGCGCCAGCAGCGCTAGCAGTAACTCCTACGAGCAGTACTTC.

V and J are TRBV5-1 and TRBJ1-1, with TRBD1 identical over 9 bases. CDR3 length equals 18 residues. Trimming cost V 4 bases and J 0 bases; bases outside gene matches: 13. Germline V CDR1 and CDR2: SGHRS, YFSETQ. The CDR3: CASSLKGQGFGVNTEAFF. The CDR3 DNA follows: TGCGCCAGCAGCCTTAAGGGACAGGGTTTTGGGGTGAACACTGAAGCTTTCTTT.